Each of the 30 T cell receptor beta chains below was sequenced from the same sample in a study of T cells in Graves' hyperthyroidism and ophthalmopathy. Amplified TCR beta CDR3 regions derived from RNA transcripts. The primer set for the first-round RT-PCR of the TCR CDR3 was HTBI. TCRdb recomputed calls from the multiplex PCR reads with MiXCR, one row per CDR3 protein. The profile shows 480,000 or so distinct CDR3 sequences, 13% to 15% of them singletons. The sequenced sample was blood. The receptors come from a woman aged 18-29 years with Graves' hyperthyroidism.

In its sample, this clonotype was seen a few times. This chain links TRBV20-1 with TRBJ2-7; TRBD1 agrees at 12 bases. The CDR3 spans 15 residues. Germline V gene sequence: CDR1 DFQATT, CDR2 SNEGSKA (reference sequence). V trimming: 4 bases; J trimming: 4 bases; junction bases outside the gene matches: 8. CDR3 residues: CSAKAGTGGRYEQYF. The CDR3 DNA follows: TGCAGTGCTAAAGCCGGGACAGGGGGCCGGTACGAGCAGTACTTC.

A note on this clonotype: A clone one base away is much larger, so this may be a read error. This chain connects TRBV15 to TRBJ1-1; 7 bases match TRBD1. The CDR3 totals 13 residues. Germline V gives CDR1 LNHNV, CDR2 YYDKDF (reference sequence). CDR3 sequence reads: CATTKQGNTEALF. The CDR3 coding sequence is TGTGCCACCACCAAACAGGGGAACACTGAAGCTCTCTTT.

CDR3 nucleotide sequence: TGTGCCAGCAGCCTGGAGGCGGGAATGCCCTACGAGCAGTACTTC. Protein sequence: CASSLEAGMPYEQYF. V is TRBV11-2 and J is TRBJ2-7, with D possibly TRBD2 on 6 matching bases. The CDR3 is made up of 15 amino acids. Germline V gene lookup returns CDR1 SGHAT and CDR2 FQNNGV. Trimming took 5 bases from V and 2 from J, leaving 16 bases between them.

This clonotype has more than one count but fewer than ten. The chain couples TRBV27 to TRBJ2-5, with 7 bases identical to TRBD1. CDR1 is MNHEY, CDR2 SMNVEV, per germline (reference sequence). The CDR3 covers 15 residues. The V and J ends lost 4 bases and 5 bases, in that order; junction bases with no gene match: 10. For the CDR3, the DNA is TGTGCCAGCAGTTCCTGGACAGGCACGCGGGAGACCCAGTACTTC. Translation: CASSSWTGTRETQYF.

This clonotype appeared many times. This chain joins TRBV11-2 and TRBJ2-5; weak D call: TRBD2 (6 bases). This CDR3 region has 18 residues. Germline V CDR1 and CDR2: SGHAT, FQNNGV. Trimming left V 5 bases short and J 0 bases short, with 22 bases between. CDR3 DNA: TGTGCCAGCAGCCTCCATTGGGGGGTGATGCGGAACCAAGAGACCCAGTACTTC. It is translated as CASSLHWGVMRNQETQYF.

There are many counts of this clonotype. The CDR3 here is CASSLNRVGEQYF. CDR3 nucleotides: TGTGCCAGCAGCCTAAACAGGGTAGGGGAGCAGTACTTC. The rearrangement links TRBV4-2 to TRBJ2-7; D possibly corresponds to TRBD1 (6 bases). Trimming removed 4 bases at V and 7 bases at J, with 14 bases between. The CDR3 sequence is 13 residues long. Germline loops: CDR1 LGHNA, CDR2 YNFKEQ.

This clonotype was recorded at least ten times. The rearrangement uses TRBV6-1 and TRBJ2-7, with D perhaps assigned TRBD1 or TRBD2 (6 bases each). CDR3 length equals 15 residues. In germline, CDR1 is MNHNS, CDR2 SASEGT. V dropped 8 bases and J dropped 0 bases, with 17 bases sitting between them. The CDR3, as DNA: TGTGCCAGCCATACACAGGGCGGGAACTCCTACGAGCAGTACTTC. It specifies CASHTQGGNSYEQYF.

At least ten counts were recorded for this clonotype. This chain links TRBV11-3 with TRBJ2-4; the D gene is possibly TRBD2 (6 bases). The germline CDR1 and CDR2 sequences are SGHNT and YENEEA. V was cut by 8 bases and J by 0 bases, with 8 bases left in between. The CDR3 covers 13 residues. The CDR3 sequence: CASGGLAKNIQYF. CDR3 nucleotides: TGTGCCAGCGGGGGACTAGCCAAAAACATTCAGTACTTC.

This clonotype was detected ten times or more. This chain uses TRBV5-8 with TRBJ1-2, with 7 bases identical to TRBD1. This CDR3 spans 13 amino acids. Germline CDR1 reads SGHTS; CDR2 reads YDEGEE. The J segment lost 3 bases and the V segment lost 4 bases, leaving 3 bases of the junction unmatched. The CDR3 protein is CASSPDRHYGYTF. The CDR3 DNA follows: TGTGCCAGCAGCCCGGACAGGCACTATGGCTACACCTTC.

This clonotype appeared many times. At one of its ends the junction is not consistent with the germline gene, which may arise from a read error. The chain couples TRBV5-1 to TRBJ2-5, with 11 nucleotides matching TRBD2. The CDR3 runs 15 residues. Germline CDR1 and CDR2: SGHRS and YFSETQ. CDR3 bases: TGTGCCAGCAGCCCGGGACTAGCGGTCCAAGAGACCCAGTACTTC. Protein product: CASSPGLAVQETQYF.

This clonotype has at least ten counts. The rearrangement joins TRBV29-1 to TRBJ1-5; 8 bases line up with TRBD1. Germline V gene sequence: CDR1 SQVTM, CDR2 ANQGSEA. The V and J ends lost 3 bases and 9 bases, in that order; junction bases with no gene match: 7. The CDR3 contains 13 residues. CDR3 loop: CSVDGTGLGPQHF. CDR3 coding DNA: TGCAGCGTTGATGGGACAGGCCTCGGGCCCCAGCATTTT. The full variable domain, with the rest looked up from reference TRBV29-1 and TRBJ1-5, is SAVISQKPSRDICQRGTSLTIQCQVDSQVTMMFWYRQQPGQSLTLIATANQGSEATYESGFVIDKFPISRPNLTFSTLTVSNMSPEDSSIYLCSVDGTGLGPQHFGDGTRLSIL.

This clonotype has ten or more counts. This CDR3 is CASSLGTTSPHNEQFF. DNA for the CDR3: TGTGCCAGCAGCTTAGGGACTACAAGCCCACACAATGAGCAGTTCTTC. The chain uses TRBV11-2 and TRBJ2-1; a possible D gene is TRBD2 (6 bases). CDR3 length equals 16 residues. The ends were cut back, 1 base at V and 5 bases at J, with 15 bases in the middle. Germline V gene sequence: CDR1 SGHAT, CDR2 FQNNGV. The full variable domain, with the rest looked up from reference TRBV11-2 and TRBJ2-1, is EAGVAQSPRYKIIEKRQSVAFWCNPISGHATLYWYQQILGQGPKLLIQFQNNGVVDDSQLPKDRFSAERLKGVDSTLKIQPAKLEDSAVYLCASSLGTTSPHNEQFFGPGTRLTVL.

This clonotype was observed at least ten times. The chain employs TRBV19 and TRBJ1-2; D remains ambiguous. Germline lookup yields CDR1 LNHDA and CDR2 SQIVND (reference sequence). The CDR3 is 15 amino acids. V lost 3 bases, J lost 8 bases, and 19 bases lay in between. CDR3 DNA sequence: TGTGCCAGTAGTATTCCCGGTGAGCTTCATACGGGCTACACCTTC. Translated: CASSIPGELHTGYTF.

Many counts were recorded for this clonotype. The rearrangement joins TRBV3-1 to TRBJ2-1; D gene ambiguous. Per germline, CDR1 LGHDT and CDR2 YNNKEL (reference sequence). V lost 0 bases and J lost 9, with 12 bases in between. The CDR3 loop spans 14 amino acids. Here the CDR3 reads CASSQDGYLREQFF. The CDR3 nucleotides read TGTGCCAGCAGCCAAGATGGCTACCTGCGTGAGCAGTTCTTC.

This clonotype showed up many times. The chain couples TRBV19 to TRBJ2-7; D possibly corresponds to TRBD1 (5 bases). V was pared by 8 bases and J by 2 bases, with 19 bases between. CDR1 is LNHDA, CDR2 SQIVND, per germline (reference sequence). The length of the CDR3 is 15 residues. The CDR3 sequence: CASSIWGHRPYEQYV. CDR3 nucleotides: TGTGCCAGTTCCATCTGGGGCCATCGTCCCTACGAGCAGTACGTC.

This clonotype appeared many times. The chain joins TRBV9 to TRBJ2-7; TRBD2 might be the D (5 bases). Looked up from germline, CDR1 is SGDLS and CDR2 is YYNGEE. The CDR3 runs to 13 residues. Trimming took off 0 bases at V and 3 bases at J, with 7 bases between the two ends. For the CDR3, the DNA is TGTGCCAGCAGCGTAGATGCGGGCTACGAGCAGTACTTC. The encoded protein is CASSVDAGYEQYF.

This clonotype was detected ten times or more. The J gene is TRBJ1-1, the V gene TRBV25-1; D uncertain. The CDR3 is made up of 13 amino acids. CDR1 MGHDK and CDR2 SYGVNS come from the germline V gene. Trimming stripped 8 bases from V and 1 base from J, with 11 bases between. The CDR3 region has the DNA TGTGCCAGCGCCGGTGAGGGGAACACTGAAGCTTTCTTT. Its protein is CASAGEGNTEAFF. Looking up the rest from reference TRBV25-1 and TRBJ1-1 gives the full variable domain: EADIYQTPRYLVIGTGKKITLECSQTMGHDKMYWYQQDPGMELHLIHYSYGVNSTEKGDLSSESTVSRIRTEHFPLTLESARPSHTSQYLCASAGEGNTEAFFGQGTRLTVV.

This clonotype was seen at least ten times. V is TRBV13 and J is TRBJ1-1; a possible D gene is TRBD1 (6 bases). Germline loops: CDR1 PRHDT, CDR2 FYEKMQ (reference sequence). CDR3 length equals 15 residues. V shed 1 base and J shed 3 bases, with 12 bases lying between them. In nucleotides, the CDR3 is TGTGCCAGCAGCTTAGACAGGGAACTTGACACTGAAGCTTTCTTT. It translates to CASSLDRELDTEAFF. Based on the CDR3 plus reference TRBV13 and TRBJ1-1, the full variable domain is AAGVIQSPRHLIKEKRETATLKCYPIPRHDTVYWYQQGPGQDPQFLISFYEKMQSDKGSIPDRFSAQQFSDYHSELNMSSLELGDSALYFCASSLDRELDTEAFFGQGTRLTVV.

The chain couples TRBV7-2 to TRBJ2-2, with 11 positions matching TRBD1. The germline CDR1 and CDR2 sequences are SGHTA and FQGNSA. The CDR3 is 20 amino acids. J gave up 6 bases and V 1 base, and 16 bases lay outside the gene matches. Here the CDR3 DNA reads TGTACCAGCAGCTTAGTTCTTGGGACAGGGGGTTCTAGCGGGTCCGGGGAGCTGTTTTTT. Amino acid sequence: CTSSLVLGTGGSSGSGELFF.

The chain is built from TRBV5-1 and TRBJ2-6; D is ambiguous. The germline V and J ends were trimmed by 0 bases and 1 base, with 5 bases remaining between them. The CDR3 is made up of 15 amino acids. The germline CDR1 and CDR2 sequences are SGHRS and YFSETQ. The DNA of the CDR3 is TGCGCCAGCAGCTTGGCCTGGTCTGGGGCCAACGTCCTGACTTTC. This sequence encodes CASSLAWSGANVLTF.

Only a few counts were recorded for this clonotype. Being one base from a much bigger clone, this may be a read error. The V gene is TRBV11-3, the J gene TRBJ1-1, with TRBD1 identical over 7 bases. V trimming: 5 bases; J trimming: 4 bases; junction bases outside the gene matches: 4. CDR3 length: 13 amino acids. From germline, CDR1 is SGHNT and CDR2 YENEEA. The CDR3 coding sequence is TGTGCCAGCAGCAAGGGACAGAGCACTGAAGCTTTCTTT. It encodes CASSKGQSTEAFF. Supplemented by reference TRBV11-3 and TRBJ1-1, the full variable domain reads EAGVVQSPRYKIIEKKQPVAFWCNPISGHNTLYWYLQNLGQGPELLIRYENEEAVDDSQLPKDRFSAERLKGVDSTLKIQPAELGDSAVYLCASSKGQSTEAFFGQGTRLTVV.

This clonotype was counted ten times or more. The J gene is TRBJ2-5, the V gene TRBV9; D is perhaps TRBD1 or TRBD2 (5 bases each). CDR1 and CDR2 (germline): SGDLS, YYNGEE. Trimming stripped 1 base from V and 2 bases from J, with 15 bases between. The CDR3 contains 16 residues. CDR3 nucleotides: TGTGCCAGCAGCGTATCAGAGGGGCTAGTGCAAGAGACCCAGTACTTC. Protein: CASSVSEGLVQETQYF.

This clonotype occurred many times. DNA for the CDR3: TGTGCCAGTCCAGGGACTAGCGGACCGGAGCTGTTTTTT. Amino acid sequence: CASPGTSGPELFF. V and J are TRBV6-1 and TRBJ2-2; 11 bases fit TRBD2. J gave up 10 bases and V 9 bases, and 7 bases lay outside the gene matches. The CDR3 spans 13 residues. The V gene's germline CDR1 is MNHNS and CDR2 SASEGT.

At least ten counts were recorded for this clonotype. This chain connects TRBV7-2 to TRBJ2-7; 12 nucleotides match TRBD2. Trimming cost V 5 bases and J 4 bases; bases outside gene matches: 6. There are 15 residues in the CDR3. In germline, CDR1 is SGHTA, CDR2 FQGNSA. The chain's CDR3 is CASSAGTSGPYEQYV. CDR3 bases: TGTGCCAGCAGCGCCGGGACTAGCGGGCCTTACGAGCAGTACGTC.

Points on this clonotype: Given a much more abundant clone one base away, this may be a read error. This rearrangement joins TRBV5-4 to TRBJ2-7; 10 bases fit TRBD1. Germline lookup yields CDR1 SGHNT and CDR2 YYREEE (reference sequence). The CDR3 length is 14 residues. The CDR3 reads CACSWRDRGYEQYF. In DNA form, the CDR3 reads TGTGCCTGCAGCTGGAGGGACAGGGGCTACGAGCAGTACTTC.

This clonotype was picked up a small number of times. This sequence may be a read error, since a much larger clone differs from it by one base. CDR3 protein: CANRGGWLPEETQYF. For the CDR3, the DNA is TGTGCCAACAGGGGGGGCTGGCTGCCAGAAGAGACCCAGTACTTC. The gene calls are TRBV27 and TRBJ2-5; tentatively, D is TRBD1 (8 bases). CDR3 size: 15 residues. The V gene's germline CDR1 is MNHEY and CDR2 SMNVEV (reference sequence). The V and J ends lost 10 bases and 3 bases respectively, with 21 bases between them.

This clonotype was recorded many times. The V gene is TRBV10-3, the J gene TRBJ1-3, with D possibly TRBD1 on 5 matching bases. CDR3 length: 16 amino acids. Germline lookup yields CDR1 ENHRY and CDR2 SYGVKD. V was cut by 8 bases and J by 0 bases, with 17 bases left in between. The CDR3, as DNA: TGTGCCATCGCCCCGGGGGGGAGTATCTCTGGAAACACCATATATTTT. Its translation is CAIAPGGSISGNTIYF.

The sample holds many counts of this clonotype. V gene TRBV30 combines with J gene TRBJ2-7, with D tentatively TRBD2 (6 bases). Germline values: CDR1 GTSNPN, CDR2 SVGIG (reference sequence). The CDR3 runs to 14 residues. Between the trimmed V and J ends, which lost 0 bases and 5 bases, there was a span of 14 bases. The CDR3 loop is CAWSVLRELDEQYF. Written as DNA, the CDR3 is TGTGCCTGGAGTGTACTCCGGGAGTTGGACGAGCAGTACTTC.

Worth noting for this clonotype: A much larger clone lies one base from this, so it may be a read error. The chain employs TRBV30 and TRBJ2-7; TRBD1 matches at 9 bases. The CDR3 is 14 amino acids. The V gene end was trimmed by 5 bases and the J gene end by 4 bases; junction bases not matched to a gene: 9. Germline V gene lookup returns CDR1 GTSNPN and CDR2 SVGIG (reference sequence). The CDR3 is CAWGPGQGSYEQYF. Here the CDR3 DNA reads TGTGCCTGGGGTCCGGGACAGGGTAGTTACGAGCAGTACTTC. The complete variable domain, with remaining parts taken from reference TRBV30 and TRBJ2-7, reads SQTIHQWPATLVQPVGSPLSLECTVEGTSNPNLYWYRQAAGRGLQLLFYSVGIGQISSEVPQNLSASRPQDRQFILSSKKLLLSDSGFYLCAWGPGQGSYEQYFGPGTRLTVT.

This clonotype was observed at least ten times. The gene calls are TRBV30 and TRBJ1-2; D perhaps matches TRBD1 (6 bases). Germline-derived CDR1 and CDR2 are GTSNPN and SVGIG (reference sequence). The CDR3 consists of 13 residues. V was cut by 4 bases and J by 6 bases, with 15 bases left in between. The CDR3 DNA reads TGTGCCTGGAACCGGGGGGCATTCAATGGCTACACCTTC. Protein product: CAWNRGAFNGYTF. The full variable domain, completed using reference TRBV30 and TRBJ1-2, is SQTIHQWPATLVQPVGSPLSLECTVEGTSNPNLYWYRQAAGRGLQLLFYSVGIGQISSEVPQNLSASRPQDRQFILSSKKLLLSDSGFYLCAWNRGAFNGYTFGSGTRLTVV.